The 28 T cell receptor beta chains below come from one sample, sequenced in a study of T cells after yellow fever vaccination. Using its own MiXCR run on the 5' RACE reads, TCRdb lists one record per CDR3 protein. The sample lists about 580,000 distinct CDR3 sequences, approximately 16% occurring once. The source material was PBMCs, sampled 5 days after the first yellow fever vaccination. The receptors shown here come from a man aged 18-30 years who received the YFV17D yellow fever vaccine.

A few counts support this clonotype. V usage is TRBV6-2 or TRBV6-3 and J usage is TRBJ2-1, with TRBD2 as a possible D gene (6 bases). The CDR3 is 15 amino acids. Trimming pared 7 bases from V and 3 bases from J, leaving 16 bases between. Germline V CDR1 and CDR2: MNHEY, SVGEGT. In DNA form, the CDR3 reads TGTGCCAGCACCCCGATCGGGGGTTTCTACAATGAGCAGTTCTTC. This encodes CASTPIGGFYNEQFF.

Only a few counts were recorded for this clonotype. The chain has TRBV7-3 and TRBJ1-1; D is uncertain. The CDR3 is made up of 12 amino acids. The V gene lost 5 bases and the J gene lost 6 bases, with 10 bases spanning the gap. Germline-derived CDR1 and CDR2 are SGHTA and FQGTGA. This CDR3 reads CASSPSAPEAFF. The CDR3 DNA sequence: TGTGCCAGCAGCCCTTCAGCACCTGAAGCTTTCTTT.

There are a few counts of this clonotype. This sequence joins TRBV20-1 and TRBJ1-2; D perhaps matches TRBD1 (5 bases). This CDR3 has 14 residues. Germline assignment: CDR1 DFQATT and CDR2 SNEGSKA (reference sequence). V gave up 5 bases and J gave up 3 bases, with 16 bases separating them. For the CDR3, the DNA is TGCAGTGCTGGCCAACTGGGGGTCGACTATGGCTACACCTTC. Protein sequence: CSAGQLGVDYGYTF.

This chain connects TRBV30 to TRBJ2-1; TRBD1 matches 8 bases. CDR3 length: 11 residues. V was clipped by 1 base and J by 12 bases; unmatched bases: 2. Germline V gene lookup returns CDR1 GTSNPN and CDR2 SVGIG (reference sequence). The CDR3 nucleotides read TGTGCCTGGAGTGAAGGACAGGGGCAGTTCTTC. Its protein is CAWSEGQGQFF.

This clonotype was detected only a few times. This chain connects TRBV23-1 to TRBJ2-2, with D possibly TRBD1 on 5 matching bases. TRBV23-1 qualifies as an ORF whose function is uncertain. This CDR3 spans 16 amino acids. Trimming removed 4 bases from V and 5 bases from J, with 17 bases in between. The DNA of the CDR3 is TGCGCCAGCAGTCCTGTGTGCAGGGATGAAACCGGGGAGCTGTTTTTT. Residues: CASSPVCRDETGELFF.

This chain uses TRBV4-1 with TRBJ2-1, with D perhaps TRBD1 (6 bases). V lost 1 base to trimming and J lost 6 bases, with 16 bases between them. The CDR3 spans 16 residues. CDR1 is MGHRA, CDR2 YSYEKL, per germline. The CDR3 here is CASSQVYRDNTNEQFF. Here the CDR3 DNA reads TGCGCCAGCAGCCAAGTTTATAGGGACAACACCAATGAGCAGTTCTTC.

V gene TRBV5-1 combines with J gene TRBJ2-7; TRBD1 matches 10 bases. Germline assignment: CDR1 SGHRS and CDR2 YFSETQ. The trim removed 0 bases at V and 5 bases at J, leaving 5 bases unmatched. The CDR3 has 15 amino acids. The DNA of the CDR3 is TGCGCCAGCAGCTTGGAGGGACAGGGGTTCGACGAGCAGTACGTC. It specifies CASSLEGQGFDEQYV.

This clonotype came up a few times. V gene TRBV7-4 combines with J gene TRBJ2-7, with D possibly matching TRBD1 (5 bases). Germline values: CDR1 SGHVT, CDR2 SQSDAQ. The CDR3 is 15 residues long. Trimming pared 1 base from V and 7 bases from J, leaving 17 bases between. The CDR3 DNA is TGTGCCAGCAGCTTAGTTCCTCCAGGGTGTCAAGAGCAGTACGTC. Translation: CASSLVPPGCQEQYV.

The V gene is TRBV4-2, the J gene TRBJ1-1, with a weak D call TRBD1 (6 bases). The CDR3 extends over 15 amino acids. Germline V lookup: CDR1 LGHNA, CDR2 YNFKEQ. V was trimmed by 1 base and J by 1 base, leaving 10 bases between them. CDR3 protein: CASSQADSTNTEAFF. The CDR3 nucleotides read TGTGCCAGCAGCCAAGCGGACAGCACGAACACTGAAGCTTTCTTT.

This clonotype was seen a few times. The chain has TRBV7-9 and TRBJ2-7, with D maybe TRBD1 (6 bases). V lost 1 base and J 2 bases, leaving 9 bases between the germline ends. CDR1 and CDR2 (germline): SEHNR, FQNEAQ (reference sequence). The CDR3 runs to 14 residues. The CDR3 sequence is CASSLVQGPYEQYV. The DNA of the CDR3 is TGTGCCAGCAGCTTAGTACAGGGCCCCTACGAGCAGTACGTC.

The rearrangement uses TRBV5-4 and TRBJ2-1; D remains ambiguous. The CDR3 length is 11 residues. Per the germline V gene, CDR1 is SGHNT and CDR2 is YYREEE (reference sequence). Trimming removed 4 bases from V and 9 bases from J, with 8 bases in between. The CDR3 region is CASSDSSEQFF. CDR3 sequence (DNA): TGTGCCAGCAGCGATTCGAGTGAGCAGTTCTTC.

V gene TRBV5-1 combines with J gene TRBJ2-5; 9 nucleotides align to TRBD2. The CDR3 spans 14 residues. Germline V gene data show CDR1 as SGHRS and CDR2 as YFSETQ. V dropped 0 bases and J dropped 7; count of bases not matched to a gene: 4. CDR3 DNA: TGCGCCAGCAGCTTGGAACTAGCGGGTGGGACCCAGTACTTC. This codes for CASSLELAGGTQYF. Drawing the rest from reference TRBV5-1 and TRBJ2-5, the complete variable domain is KAGVTQTPRYLIKTRGQQVTLSCSPISGHRSVSWYQQTPGQGLQFLFEYFSETQRNKGNFPGRFSGRQFSNSRSEMNVSTLELGDSALYLCASSLELAGGTQYFGPGTRLLVL.

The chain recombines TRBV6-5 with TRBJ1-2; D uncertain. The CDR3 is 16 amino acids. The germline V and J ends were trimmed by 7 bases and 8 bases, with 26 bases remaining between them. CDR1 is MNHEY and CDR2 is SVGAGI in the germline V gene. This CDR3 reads CASISGGLSNTGGYTF. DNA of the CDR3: TGTGCCAGCATTTCTGGTGGCCTCTCCAACACTGGGGGCTACACCTTC.

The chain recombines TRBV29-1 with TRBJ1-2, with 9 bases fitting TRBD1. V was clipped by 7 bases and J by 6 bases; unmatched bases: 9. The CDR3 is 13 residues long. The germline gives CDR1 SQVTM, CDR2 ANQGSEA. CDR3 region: CSATGTGIDGYTF. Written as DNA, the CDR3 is TGCAGCGCTACAGGGACAGGGATCGATGGCTACACCTTC.

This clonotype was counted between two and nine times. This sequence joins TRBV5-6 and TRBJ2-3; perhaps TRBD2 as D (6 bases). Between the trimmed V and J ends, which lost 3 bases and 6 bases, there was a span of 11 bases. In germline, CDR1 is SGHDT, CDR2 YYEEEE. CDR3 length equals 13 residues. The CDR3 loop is CASSWGGVDTQYF. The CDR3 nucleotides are TGTGCCAGCAGCTGGGGAGGCGTGGATACGCAGTATTTT.

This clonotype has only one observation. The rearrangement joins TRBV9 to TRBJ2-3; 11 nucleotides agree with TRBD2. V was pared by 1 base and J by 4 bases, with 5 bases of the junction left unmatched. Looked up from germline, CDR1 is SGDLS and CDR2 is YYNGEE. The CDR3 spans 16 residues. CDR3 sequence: CASSVLAGGGADTQYF. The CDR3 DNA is TGTGCCAGCAGCGTACTAGCGGGGGGAGGCGCAGATACGCAGTATTTT.

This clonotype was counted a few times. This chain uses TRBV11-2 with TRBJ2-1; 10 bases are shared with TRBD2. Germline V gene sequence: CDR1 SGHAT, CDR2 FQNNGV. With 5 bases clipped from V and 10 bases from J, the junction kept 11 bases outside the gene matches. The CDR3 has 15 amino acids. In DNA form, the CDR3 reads TGTGCCAGCAGCCCGAAGCGGGGGGGCCGTAGGGAGCAGTTCTTC. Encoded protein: CASSPKRGGRREQFF.

The CDR3 DNA is TGTGCCAGCAGTTTGAGTCAGCCCCAGCATTTT. Protein: CASSLSQPQHF. V and J are TRBV28 and TRBJ1-5; D unclear. CDR1 and CDR2 (germline): MDHEN, SYDVKM. V was clipped by 3 bases and J by 6 bases, with 3 bases between them. The length of the CDR3 is 11 residues.

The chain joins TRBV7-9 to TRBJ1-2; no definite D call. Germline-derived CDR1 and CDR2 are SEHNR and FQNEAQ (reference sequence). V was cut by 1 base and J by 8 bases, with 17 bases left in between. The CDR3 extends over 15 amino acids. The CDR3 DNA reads TGTGCCAGCAGCTTAGTAACGGAACCCTATGAAGGCTACACCTTC. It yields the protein CASSLVTEPYEGYTF.

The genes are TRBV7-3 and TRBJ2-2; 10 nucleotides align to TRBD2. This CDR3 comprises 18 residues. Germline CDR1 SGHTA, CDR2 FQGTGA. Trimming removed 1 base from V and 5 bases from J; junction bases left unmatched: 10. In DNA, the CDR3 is TGTGCCAGCAGCTTAATGGCCCTAGCGGGGGAGAGGACCGGGGAGCTGTTTTTT. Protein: CASSLMALAGERTGELFF.

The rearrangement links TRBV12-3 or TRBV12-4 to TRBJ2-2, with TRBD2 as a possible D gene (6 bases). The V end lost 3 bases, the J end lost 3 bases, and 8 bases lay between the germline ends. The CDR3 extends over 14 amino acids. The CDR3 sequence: CASSLSGDTGELFF. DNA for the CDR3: TGTGCCAGCAGTTTGTCGGGGGACACCGGGGAGCTGTTTTTT.

The chain's CDR3 is CASSVDPSPGTEAFF. CDR3 DNA: TGTGCCAGCAGCGTAGATCCCAGTCCTGGCACTGAAGCTTTCTTT. The chain links TRBV9 to TRBJ1-1; D is uncertain. The germline V gene encodes CDR1 SGDLS and CDR2 YYNGEE. V gave up 0 bases and J gave up 4 bases, with 13 bases separating them. This CDR3 comprises 15 residues.

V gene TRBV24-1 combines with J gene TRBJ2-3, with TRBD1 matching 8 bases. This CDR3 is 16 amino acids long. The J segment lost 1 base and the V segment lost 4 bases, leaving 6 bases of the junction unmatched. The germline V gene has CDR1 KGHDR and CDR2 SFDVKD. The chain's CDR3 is CATSESPGQGTDTQYF. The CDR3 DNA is TGTGCCACCAGTGAGTCACCGGGACAGGGCACAGATACGCAGTATTTT.

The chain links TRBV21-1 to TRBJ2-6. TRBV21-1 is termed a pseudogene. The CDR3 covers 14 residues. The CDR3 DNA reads TGTGCCAGCAGAAGGACCCCTGGGGCCAACGTCCTGACTTTC. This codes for CASRRTPGANVLTF.

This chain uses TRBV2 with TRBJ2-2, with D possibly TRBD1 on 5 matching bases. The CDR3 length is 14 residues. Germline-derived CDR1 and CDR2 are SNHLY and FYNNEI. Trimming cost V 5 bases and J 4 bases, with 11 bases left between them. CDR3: CASSRTSTTGELFF. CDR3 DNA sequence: TGTGCCAGCAGTCGGACAAGTACCACCGGGGAGCTGTTTTTT. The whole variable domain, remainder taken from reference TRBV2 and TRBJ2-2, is EPEVTQTPSHQVTQMGQEVILRCVPISNHLYFYWYRQILGQKVEFLVSFYNNEISEKSEIFDDQFSVERPDGSNFTLKIRSTKLEDSAMYFCASSRTSTTGELFFGEGSRLTVL.

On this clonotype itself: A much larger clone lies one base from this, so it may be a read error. DNA for the CDR3: TGTGCCACCAGTGAGGGGCCTTATTATGGCTACAACTTC. Translation: CATSEGPYYGYNF. The chain couples TRBV24-1 to TRBJ1-2, with a tentative D call TRBD1 (5 bases). The CDR3 contains 13 residues. Germline V gene sequence: CDR1 KGHDR, CDR2 SFDVKD.

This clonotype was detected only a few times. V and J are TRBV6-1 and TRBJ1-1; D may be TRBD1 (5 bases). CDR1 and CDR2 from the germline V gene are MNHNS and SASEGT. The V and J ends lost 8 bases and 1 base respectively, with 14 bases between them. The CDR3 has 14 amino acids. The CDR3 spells CASVIGGSNTEAFF. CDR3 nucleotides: TGTGCCAGCGTGATTGGGGGATCGAACACTGAAGCTTTCTTT.

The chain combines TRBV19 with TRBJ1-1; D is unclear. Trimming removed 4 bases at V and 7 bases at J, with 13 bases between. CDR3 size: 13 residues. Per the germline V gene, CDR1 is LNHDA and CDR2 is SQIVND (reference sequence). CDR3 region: CASSTQPGLEAFF. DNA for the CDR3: TGTGCCAGTAGTACACAACCGGGCCTTGAAGCTTTCTTT.